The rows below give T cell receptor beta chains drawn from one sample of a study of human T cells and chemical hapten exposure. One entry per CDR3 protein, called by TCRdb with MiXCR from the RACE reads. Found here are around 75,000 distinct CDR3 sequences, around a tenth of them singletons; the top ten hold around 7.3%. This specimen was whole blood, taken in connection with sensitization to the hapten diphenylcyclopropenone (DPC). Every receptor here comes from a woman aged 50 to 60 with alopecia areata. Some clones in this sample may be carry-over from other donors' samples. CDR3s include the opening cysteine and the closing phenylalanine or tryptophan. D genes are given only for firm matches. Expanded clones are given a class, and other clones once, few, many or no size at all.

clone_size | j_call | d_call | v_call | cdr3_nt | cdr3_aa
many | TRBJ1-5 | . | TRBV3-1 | TGTGCCAGCAGCCGCCTACAGGGCCAGCCCCAGCATTTT | CASSRLQGQPQHF
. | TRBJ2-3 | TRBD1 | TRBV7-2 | TGTGCCAGCAGCTACAGGGGCGGAATAGGCACAGATACGCAGTATTTT | CASSYRGGIGTDTQYF
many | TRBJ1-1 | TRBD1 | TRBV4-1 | TGCGCCAGCAGCCGAGAACAGGGGAAAAATGCTTTCTTT | CASSREQGKNAFF
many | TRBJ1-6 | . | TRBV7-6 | TGTGCCAGCACCACCGGGAGTGGTAATTCACCCCTCCACTTT | CASTTGSGNSPLHF
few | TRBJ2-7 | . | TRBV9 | TGTGCCAGCAGCGTAGCCTACTCGGTTAACGAGCAGTACTTC | CASSVAYSVNEQYF
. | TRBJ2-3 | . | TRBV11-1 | TGTGCCAGCGGCCCGGTAACGGATACGCAGTATTTT | CASGPVTDTQYF
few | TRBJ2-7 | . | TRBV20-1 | TGCAGTGCTAGAGACACCTACGAGCAGTACTTC | CSARDTYEQYF
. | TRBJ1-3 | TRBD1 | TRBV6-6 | TGTGCCGGGGCCAGGGGGCTCGGTGGAAACACCATATATTTT | CAGARGLGGNTIYF
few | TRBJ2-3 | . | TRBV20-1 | TGCAGTGCTAGAGATACGGGCACAGATACGCAGTATTTT | CSARDTGTDTQYF
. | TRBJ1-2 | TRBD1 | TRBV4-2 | TGTGCCAGCAGCCAAGATTTTACAGGGGGGGCGTATGGCTACACCTTC | CASSQDFTGGAYGYTF
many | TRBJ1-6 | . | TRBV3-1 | TGTGCCAGCAGCCAGCCGGGACCGGGGGACGGTTCACCCCTCCACTTT | CASSQPGPGDGSPLHF
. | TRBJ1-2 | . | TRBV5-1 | TGCGCCAGCAGCTTAGGTGGCCCTGGCTACACCTTC | CASSLGGPGYTF
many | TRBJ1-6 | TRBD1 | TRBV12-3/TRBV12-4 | TGTGCCAGCAGTTCACGGACAGGGCCGAATTCACCCCTCCACTTT | CASSSRTGPNSPLHF
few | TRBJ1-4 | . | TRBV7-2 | TGTGCCAGCAGCGCTAGGGGGGATACTAATGAAAAACTGTTTTTT | CASSARGDTNEKLFF
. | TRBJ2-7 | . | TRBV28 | TGTGCCAGCAGTTTCTTTGGGGAGCAGTACTTC | CASSFFGEQYF
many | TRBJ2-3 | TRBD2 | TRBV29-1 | TGCAGCGTTGAACCTAGCGGAAGCACAGATACGCAGTATTTT | CSVEPSGSTDTQYF
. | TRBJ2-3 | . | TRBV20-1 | TGCAGTGCTAGAGGGGGGGCCGGCGCAGATACGCAGTATTTT | CSARGGAGADTQYF
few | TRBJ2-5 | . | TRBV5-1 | TGCGCCAGCAGCTTTTGGCAGCAAGAGACCCAGTACTTC | CASSFWQQETQYF
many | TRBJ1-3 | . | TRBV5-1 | TGCGCCAGCAGCTTGGAATCAGGGCGAACTTTCCATTTT | CASSLESGRTFHF
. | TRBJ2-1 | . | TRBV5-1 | TGCGCCAGCAGCTTGAATGCGGGCAGCTCCTACAATGAGCAGTTCTTC | CASSLNAGSSYNEQFF